This T cell receptor (beta chain) stems from a study of beta chain features in type 1 diabetes. This clone was recorded a few times. Per the germline V gene, CDR1 is WNHNN and CDR2 is SYGVQD (reference sequence). Trimming left V 0 bases short and J 7 bases short, with 6 bases between. This CDR3 spans 13 amino acids. The entirety of the isolated RNA underwent reverse transcription, so expressed TCRB transcripts were sequenced. Generated by immunoSEQ multiplex PCR, the TCRdb table keeps only in-frame clones and is missing some. The table shows 130,000 to 150,000 clones, with 9.2% occurring only once. Specimen: central memory CD4+ T cells from blood. The chain has TRBV10-1 and TRBJ1-4; D not certain. The clonotype comes from a young man in good health. In nucleotides, the CDR3 is TGCGCCAGCAGTGAGTCTGGCAGTGAAAAACTGTTTTTT. The encoded protein is CASSESGSEKLFF.